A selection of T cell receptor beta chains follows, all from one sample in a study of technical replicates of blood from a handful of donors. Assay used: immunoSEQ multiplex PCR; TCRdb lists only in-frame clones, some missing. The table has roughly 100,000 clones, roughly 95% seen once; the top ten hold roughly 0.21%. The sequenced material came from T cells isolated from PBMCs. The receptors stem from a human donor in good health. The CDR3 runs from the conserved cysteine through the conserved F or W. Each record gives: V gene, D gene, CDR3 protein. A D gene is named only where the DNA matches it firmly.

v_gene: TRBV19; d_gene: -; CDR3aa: CASSEDSYQPQHF
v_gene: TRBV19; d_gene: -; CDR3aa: CASPHHPQGRSYEQYF
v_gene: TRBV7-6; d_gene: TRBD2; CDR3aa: CASSSMPKRGGQLDEQFF
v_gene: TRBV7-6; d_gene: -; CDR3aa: CASSLEWREGADTQYF
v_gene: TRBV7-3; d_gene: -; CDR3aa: CASSLGTSLDTQYF
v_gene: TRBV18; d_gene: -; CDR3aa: CASSTTGKGHNEQFF
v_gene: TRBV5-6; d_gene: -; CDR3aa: CASSLLNTEAFF
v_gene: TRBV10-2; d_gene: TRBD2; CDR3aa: CASRDIILARKSTQYF
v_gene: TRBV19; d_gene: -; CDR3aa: CASSIDPGTSRYGYTF
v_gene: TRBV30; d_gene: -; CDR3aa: CAWSGGRLSSYEQYF
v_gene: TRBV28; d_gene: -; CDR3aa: CASIPPTGPDGYTF
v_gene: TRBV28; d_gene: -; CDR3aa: CASSYRNYGYTF
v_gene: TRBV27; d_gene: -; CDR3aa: CASSLAAPSYEQYF
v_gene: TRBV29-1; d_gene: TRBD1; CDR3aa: CSVWTGNYGYTF
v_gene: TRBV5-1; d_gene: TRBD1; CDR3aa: CASSTRDRAGTDTQYF
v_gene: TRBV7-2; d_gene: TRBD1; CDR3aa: CASSGPGQGVISYGYTF
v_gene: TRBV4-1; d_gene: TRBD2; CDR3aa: CASRGGLAGAYNEQFF
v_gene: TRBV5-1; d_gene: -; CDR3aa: CASSHGQGELFF
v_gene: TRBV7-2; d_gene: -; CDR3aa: CASSLALLRDTEAFF
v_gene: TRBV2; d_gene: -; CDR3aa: CASSEAATDNSPLHF
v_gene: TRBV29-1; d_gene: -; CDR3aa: CSVIQVVNSYEQYF
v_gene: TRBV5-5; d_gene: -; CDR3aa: CASSLVTGRHNEQFF
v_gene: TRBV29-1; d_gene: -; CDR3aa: CSVLGLQTSYEQYF
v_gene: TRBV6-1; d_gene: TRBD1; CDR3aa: CASSGQGKREQFF
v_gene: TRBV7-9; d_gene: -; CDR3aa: CASSLALTGELFF
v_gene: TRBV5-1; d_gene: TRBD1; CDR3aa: CASSLAILTGEEKFF
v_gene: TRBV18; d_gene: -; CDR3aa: CAISGAHEDSDTQYF
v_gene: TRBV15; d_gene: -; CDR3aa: CATSWAGNTGELFF
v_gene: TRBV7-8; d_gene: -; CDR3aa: CASSLEQATYEQYF
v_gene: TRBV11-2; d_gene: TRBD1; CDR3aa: CASSLQGWEGYTF
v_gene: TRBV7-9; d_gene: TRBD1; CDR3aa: CASSSGTGNSPLHF
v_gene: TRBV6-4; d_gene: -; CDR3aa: CASSVIAGTDTQYF
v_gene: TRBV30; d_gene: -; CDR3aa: CAWSIGVGGSPLHF
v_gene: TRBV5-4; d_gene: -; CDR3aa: CASSLGQSEKLFF
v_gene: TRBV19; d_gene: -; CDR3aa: CASSVGGRGNTQYF
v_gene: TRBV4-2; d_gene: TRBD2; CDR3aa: CASSQEGGAYNEQFF
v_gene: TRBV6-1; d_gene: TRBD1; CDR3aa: CASSPPGQPNPAFF
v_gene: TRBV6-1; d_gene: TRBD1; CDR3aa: CASSDRGRTDTQYF
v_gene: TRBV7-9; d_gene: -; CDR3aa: CASSLAAGRHQPQHF
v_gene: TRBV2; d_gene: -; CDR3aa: CASLKGPLNTEAFF
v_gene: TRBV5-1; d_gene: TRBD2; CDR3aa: CASSPGRVGEQYF
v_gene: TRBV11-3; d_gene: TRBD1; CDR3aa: CASRGQGDTEAFF
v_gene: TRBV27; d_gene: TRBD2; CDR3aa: CASRPNSGIGADTQYF
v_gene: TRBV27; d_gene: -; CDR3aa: CASSLRSGWDTEAFF
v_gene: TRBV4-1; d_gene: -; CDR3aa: CASSQPPGVNTEAFF
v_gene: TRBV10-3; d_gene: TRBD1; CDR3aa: CAISEAGQGIMNTEAFF
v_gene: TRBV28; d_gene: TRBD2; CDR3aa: CASSSSGRAQETQYF
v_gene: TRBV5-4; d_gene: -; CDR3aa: CASSPQLFSRGSYEQYF
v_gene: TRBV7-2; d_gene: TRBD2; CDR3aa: CASSLPFSGAGGDTQYF